This T cell receptor beta chain was sequenced during a study of T cells in Graves' hyperthyroidism and ophthalmopathy. Amplification of TCR beta CDR3 regions used RNA as the template. The HTBI primer set was used in a first-round RT-PCR of the TCR CDR3. TCRdb reprocessed the multiplex PCR reads via MiXCR and lists one record per CDR3 protein. Here the sample spans approximately 360,000 distinct CDR3 sequences, more than 15% being singletons. Germline CDR1 is SGHAT and CDR2 is FQDESV (reference sequence). The CDR3 is 15 residues long. In the case of this clonotype: A much more abundant neighbour one base away suggests this may be a read error.

The origin of this receptor is a woman between 18 and 29 years old with Graves' hyperthyroidism that later progressed to Graves' ophthalmopathy. This chain links TRBV11-1 with TRBJ2-5, with D hard to call. Sequenced sample: blood. The CDR3 loop reads CAGSLDGSFRKTQYF. The CDR3 coding sequence is TGTGCCGGCAGCTTAGATGGCTCATTCAGGAAGACCCAGTACTTC.